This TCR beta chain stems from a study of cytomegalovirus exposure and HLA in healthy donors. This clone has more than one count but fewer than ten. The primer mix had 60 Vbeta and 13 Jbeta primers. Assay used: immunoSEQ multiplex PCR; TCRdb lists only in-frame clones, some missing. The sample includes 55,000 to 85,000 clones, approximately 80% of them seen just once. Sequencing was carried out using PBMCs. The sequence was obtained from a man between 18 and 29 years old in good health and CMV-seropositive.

The CDR3, as DNA: TGTGCCAGCAGTAACCCAGGGGACACTGGAAACACCATATATTTT. Protein: CASSNPGDTGNTIYF. V usage is TRBV6-5 and J usage is TRBJ1-3, with D possibly TRBD1 on 6 matching bases. This CDR3 has 15 amino acids. In germline, CDR1 is MNHEY, CDR2 SVGAGI. Trimming cost V 5 bases and J 2 bases, with 13 bases left between them.